This T cell receptor (beta chain) is from a study of cytomegalovirus exposure and HLA in healthy donors. Findings and limits, study-wide: Productive rates of about 87% or about 30% were seen for most TCR beta V segments in an earlier analysis.

This clone was seen more than once but under ten times. Its antigen is still unknown. Primers: 60 Vbeta forward and 13 Jbeta reverse. Data came from immunoSEQ multiplex PCR; TCRdb stores just in-frame clones and leaves some out. The sample lists about 86,000 clones; around 70% were seen once. Germline V gene lookup returns CDR1 SGHDT and CDR2 YYEEEE. The CDR3 totals 13 residues. Trimming stripped 0 bases from V and 6 bases from J, with 8 bases between. The sample comprised PBMCs. The source of this sequence is a woman aged 45-60 years in good health and CMV-seropositive. This rearrangement joins TRBV5-6 to TRBJ2-3; D is unresolved. The CDR3 loop reads CASSLEEADTQYF. CDR3 in DNA: TGTGCCAGCAGCTTGGAGGAAGCGGATACGCAGTATTTT.